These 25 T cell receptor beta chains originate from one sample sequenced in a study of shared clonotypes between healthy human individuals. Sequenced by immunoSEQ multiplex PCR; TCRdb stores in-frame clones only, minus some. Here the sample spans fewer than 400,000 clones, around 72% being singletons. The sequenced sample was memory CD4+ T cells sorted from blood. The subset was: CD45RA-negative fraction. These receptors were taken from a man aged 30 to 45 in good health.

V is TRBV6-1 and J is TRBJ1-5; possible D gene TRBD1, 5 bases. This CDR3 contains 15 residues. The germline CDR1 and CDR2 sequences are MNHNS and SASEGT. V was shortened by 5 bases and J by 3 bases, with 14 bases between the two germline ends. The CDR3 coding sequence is TGTGCCAGCAGTCTCGCAGGGAGCATCAATCAGCCCCAGCATTTT. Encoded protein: CASSLAGSINQPQHF.

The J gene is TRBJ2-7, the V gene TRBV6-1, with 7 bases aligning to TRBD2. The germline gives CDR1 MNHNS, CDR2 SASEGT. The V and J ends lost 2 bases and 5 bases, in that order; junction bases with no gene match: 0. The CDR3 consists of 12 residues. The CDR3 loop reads CASSERGDEQYF. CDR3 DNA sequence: TGTGCCAGCAGTGAACGGGGGGACGAGCAGTACTTC.

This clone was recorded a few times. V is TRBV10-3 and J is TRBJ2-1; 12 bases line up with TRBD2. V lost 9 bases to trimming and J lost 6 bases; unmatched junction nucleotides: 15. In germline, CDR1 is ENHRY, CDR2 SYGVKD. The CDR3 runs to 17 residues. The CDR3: CAITPEDRLAGVNEQFF. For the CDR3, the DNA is TGTGCCATAACTCCGGAGGATCGACTAGCGGGAGTCAATGAGCAGTTCTTC.

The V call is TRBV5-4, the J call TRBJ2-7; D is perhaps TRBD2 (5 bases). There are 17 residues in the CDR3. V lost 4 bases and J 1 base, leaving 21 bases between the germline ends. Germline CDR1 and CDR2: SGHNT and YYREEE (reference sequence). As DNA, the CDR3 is TGTGCCAGCAGCCTACGGGCACTTTCAAGCGGATCCTACGAGCAGTACTTC. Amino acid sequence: CASSLRALSSGSYEQYF.

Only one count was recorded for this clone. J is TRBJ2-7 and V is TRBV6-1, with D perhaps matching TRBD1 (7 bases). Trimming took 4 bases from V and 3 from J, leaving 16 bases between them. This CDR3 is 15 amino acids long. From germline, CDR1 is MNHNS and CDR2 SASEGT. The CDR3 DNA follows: TGTGCCAGCAGTGGCCGAGGGGGGACAGTCTACGAGCAGTACTTC. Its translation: CASSGRGGTVYEQYF.

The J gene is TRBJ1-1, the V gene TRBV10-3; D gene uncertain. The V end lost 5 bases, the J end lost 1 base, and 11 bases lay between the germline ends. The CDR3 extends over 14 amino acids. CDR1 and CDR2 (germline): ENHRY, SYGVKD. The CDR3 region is CAISKNTANTEAFF. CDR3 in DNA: TGTGCCATCAGTAAAAACACAGCGAACACTGAAGCTTTCTTT.

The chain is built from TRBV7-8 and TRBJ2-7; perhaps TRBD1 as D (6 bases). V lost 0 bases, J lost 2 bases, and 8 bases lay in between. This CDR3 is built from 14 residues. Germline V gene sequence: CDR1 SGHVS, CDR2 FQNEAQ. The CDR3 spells CASSLATGPYEQYF. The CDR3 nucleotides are TGTGCCAGCAGCTTAGCTACAGGGCCCTACGAGCAGTACTTC.

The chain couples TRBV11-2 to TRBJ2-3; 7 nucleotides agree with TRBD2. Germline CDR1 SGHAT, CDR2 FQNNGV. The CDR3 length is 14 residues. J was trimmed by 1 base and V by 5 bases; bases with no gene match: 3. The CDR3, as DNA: TGTGCCAGCAGCGAACTAGCGCGCACAGATACGCAGTATTTT. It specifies CASSELARTDTQYF. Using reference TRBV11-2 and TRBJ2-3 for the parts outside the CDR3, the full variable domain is EAGVAQSPRYKIIEKRQSVAFWCNPISGHATLYWYQQILGQGPKLLIQFQNNGVVDDSQLPKDRFSAERLKGVDSTLKIQPAKLEDSAVYLCASSELARTDTQYFGPGTRLTVL.

In DNA, the CDR3 is TGCGCCAGCAGCTTAGATACTAGCGACTACGAGCAGTACTTC. It codes for CASSLDTSDYEQYF. V and J are TRBV5-1 and TRBJ2-7; 7 nucleotides line up with TRBD2. The CDR3 covers 14 residues. The V gene end was trimmed by 2 bases and the J gene end by 3 bases; junction bases not matched to a gene: 5. Germline assignment: CDR1 SGHRS and CDR2 YFSETQ.

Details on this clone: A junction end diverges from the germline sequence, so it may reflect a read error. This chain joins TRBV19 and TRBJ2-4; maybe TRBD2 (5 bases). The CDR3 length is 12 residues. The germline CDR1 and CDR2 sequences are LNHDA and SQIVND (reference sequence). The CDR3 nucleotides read TGTGCCAGTAGTATAGATCAGCGGCAGACCCACTTC. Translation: CASSIDQRQTHF.

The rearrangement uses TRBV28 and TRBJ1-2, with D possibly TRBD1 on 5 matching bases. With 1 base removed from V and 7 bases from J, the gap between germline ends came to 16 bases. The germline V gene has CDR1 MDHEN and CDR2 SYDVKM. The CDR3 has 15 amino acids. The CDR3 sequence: CASSLSPGGSSGYTF. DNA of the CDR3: TGTGCCAGCAGTTTATCCCCGGGGGGGAGCAGTGGCTACACCTTC.

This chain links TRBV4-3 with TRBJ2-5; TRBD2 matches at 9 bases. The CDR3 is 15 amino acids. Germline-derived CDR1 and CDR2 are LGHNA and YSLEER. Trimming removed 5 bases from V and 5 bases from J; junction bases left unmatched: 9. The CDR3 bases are TGCGCCAGCAGCATAGCGGGAGCCCCGGGGGAGACCCAGTACTTC. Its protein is CASSIAGAPGETQYF.

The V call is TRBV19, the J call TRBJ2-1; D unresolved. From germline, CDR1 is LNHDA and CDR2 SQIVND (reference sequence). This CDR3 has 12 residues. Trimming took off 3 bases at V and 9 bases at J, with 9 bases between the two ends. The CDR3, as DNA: TGTGCCAGTAGTATGGGCTTATCTGAGCAGTTCTTC. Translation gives CASSMGLSEQFF. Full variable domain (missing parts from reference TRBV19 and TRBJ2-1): DGGITQSPKYLFRKEGQNVTLSCEQNLNHDAMYWYRQDPGQGLRLIYYSQIVNDFQKGDIAEGYSVSREKKESFPLTVTSAQKNPTAFYLCASSMGLSEQFFGPGTRLTVL.

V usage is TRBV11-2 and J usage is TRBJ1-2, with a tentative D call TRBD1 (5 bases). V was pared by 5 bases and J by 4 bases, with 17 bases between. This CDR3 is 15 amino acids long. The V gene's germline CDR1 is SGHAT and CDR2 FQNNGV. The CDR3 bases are TGTGCCAGCAGCCCTATGACAGTGGACGCCTATGGCTACACCTTC. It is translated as CASSPMTVDAYGYTF.

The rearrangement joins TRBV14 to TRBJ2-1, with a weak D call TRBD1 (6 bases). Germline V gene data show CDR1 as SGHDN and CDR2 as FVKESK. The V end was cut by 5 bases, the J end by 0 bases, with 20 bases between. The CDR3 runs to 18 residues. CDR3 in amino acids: CASSRGGHLFSSYNEQFF. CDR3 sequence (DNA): TGTGCCAGCAGCAGAGGGGGACACCTATTTAGCTCCTACAATGAGCAGTTCTTC.

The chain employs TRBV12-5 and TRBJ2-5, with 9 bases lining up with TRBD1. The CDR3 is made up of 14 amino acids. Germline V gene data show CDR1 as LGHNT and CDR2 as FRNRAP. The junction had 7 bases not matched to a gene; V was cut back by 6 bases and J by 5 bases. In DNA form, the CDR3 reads TGTGCTAGTGGGGCCGGGACAGGGAGGGAGACCCAGTACTTC. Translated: CASGAGTGRETQYF.

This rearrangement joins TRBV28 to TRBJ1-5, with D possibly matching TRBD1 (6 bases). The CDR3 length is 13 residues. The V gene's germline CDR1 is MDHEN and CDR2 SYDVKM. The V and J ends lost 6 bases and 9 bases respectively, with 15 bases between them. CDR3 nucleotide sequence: TGTGCCAGCAGACCCGCAGGGGATGCGCCCCAGCATTTT. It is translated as CASRPAGDAPQHF.

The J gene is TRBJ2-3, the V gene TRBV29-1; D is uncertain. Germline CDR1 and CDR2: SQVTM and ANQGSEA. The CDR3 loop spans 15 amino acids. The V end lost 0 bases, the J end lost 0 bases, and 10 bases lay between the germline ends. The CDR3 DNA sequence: TGCAGCGTTGAAGATTTCTCAGTCAGCACAGATACGCAGTATTTT. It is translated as CSVEDFSVSTDTQYF.

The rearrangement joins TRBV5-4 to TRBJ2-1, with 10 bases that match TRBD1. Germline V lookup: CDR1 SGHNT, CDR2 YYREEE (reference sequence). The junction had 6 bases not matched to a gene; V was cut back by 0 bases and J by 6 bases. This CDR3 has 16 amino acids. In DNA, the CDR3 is TGTGCCAGCAGCTTGGGACAGGGGGCGATGGGCAATGAGCAGTTCTTC. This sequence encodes CASSLGQGAMGNEQFF.

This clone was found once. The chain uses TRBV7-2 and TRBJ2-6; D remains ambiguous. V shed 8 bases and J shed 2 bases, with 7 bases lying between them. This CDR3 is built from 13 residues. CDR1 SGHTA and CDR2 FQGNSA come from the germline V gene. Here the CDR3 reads CASLPAGANVLTF. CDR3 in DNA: TGTGCCAGCCTTCCTGCTGGGGCCAACGTCCTGACTTTC.

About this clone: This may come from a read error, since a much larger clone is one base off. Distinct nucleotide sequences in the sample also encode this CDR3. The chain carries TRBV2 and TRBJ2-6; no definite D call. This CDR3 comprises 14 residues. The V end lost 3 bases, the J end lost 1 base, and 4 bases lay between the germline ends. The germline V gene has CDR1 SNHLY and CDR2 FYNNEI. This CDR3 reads CASSDRSGANVLTF. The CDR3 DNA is TGTGCCAGCAGTGACAGATCTGGGGCCAACGTCCTGACTTTC.

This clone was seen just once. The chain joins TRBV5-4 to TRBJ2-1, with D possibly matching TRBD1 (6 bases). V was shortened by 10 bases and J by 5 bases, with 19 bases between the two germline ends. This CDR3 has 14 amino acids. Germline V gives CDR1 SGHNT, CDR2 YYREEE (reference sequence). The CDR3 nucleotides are TGTGCCGGGTCGGACAGCCGAAAGGACAATGAGCAGTTCTTC. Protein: CAGSDSRKDNEQFF.

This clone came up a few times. The CDR3 spells CASSFSFGQNSYEQYF. Here the CDR3 DNA reads TGTGCCAGCAGTTTTAGTTTCGGGCAGAACTCCTACGAGCAGTACTTC. V gene TRBV28 combines with J gene TRBJ2-7; D unresolved. The CDR3 runs 16 residues. CDR1 MDHEN and CDR2 SYDVKM come from the germline V gene. V gave up 3 bases and J gave up 0 bases, with 15 bases separating them.

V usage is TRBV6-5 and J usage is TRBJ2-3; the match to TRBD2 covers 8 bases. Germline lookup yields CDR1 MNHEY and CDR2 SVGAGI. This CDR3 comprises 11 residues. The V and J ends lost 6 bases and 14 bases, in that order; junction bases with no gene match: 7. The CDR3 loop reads CASRQGGRRYF. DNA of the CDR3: TGTGCCAGCAGACAGGGCGGGAGGCGGTATTTT.

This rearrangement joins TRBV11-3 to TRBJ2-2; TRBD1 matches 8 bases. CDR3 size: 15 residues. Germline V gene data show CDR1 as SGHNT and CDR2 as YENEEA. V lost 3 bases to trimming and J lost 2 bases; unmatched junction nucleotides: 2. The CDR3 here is CASSFGTGNTGELFF. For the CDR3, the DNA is TGTGCCAGCAGCTTCGGGACAGGCAACACCGGGGAGCTGTTTTTT.